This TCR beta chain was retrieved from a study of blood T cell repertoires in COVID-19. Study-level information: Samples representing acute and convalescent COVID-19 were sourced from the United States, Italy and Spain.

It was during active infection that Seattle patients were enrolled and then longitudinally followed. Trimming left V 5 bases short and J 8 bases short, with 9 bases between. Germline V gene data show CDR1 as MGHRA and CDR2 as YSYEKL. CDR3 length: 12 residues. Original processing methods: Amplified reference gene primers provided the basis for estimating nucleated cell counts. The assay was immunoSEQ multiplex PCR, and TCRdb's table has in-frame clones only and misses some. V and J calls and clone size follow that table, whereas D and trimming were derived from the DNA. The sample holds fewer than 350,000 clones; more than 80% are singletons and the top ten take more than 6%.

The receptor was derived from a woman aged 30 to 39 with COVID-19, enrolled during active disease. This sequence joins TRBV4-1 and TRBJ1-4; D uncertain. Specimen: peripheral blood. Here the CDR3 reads CASSEGGEKLFF. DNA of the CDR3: TGCGCCAGCAGCGAGGGCGGGGAAAAACTGTTTTTT.